A single sample gave rise to the 27 T cell receptor beta chains below, sequenced in a study of OX40 agonist ivuxolimab in advanced cancers. Profiling relied on immunoSEQ multiplex PCR, and the TCRdb table lists in-frame clones only, not all of them. The sample has some 40,000 clones, roughly 83% seen once. The material sequenced was CD4+ or CD8+ T cells sorted from blood, taken in a trial of the OX40 agonist ivuxolimab. These receptors were obtained from an adult with an advanced solid tumor such as melanoma, head and neck, liver or kidney cancer.

The chain uses TRBV2 and TRBJ1-3; D is unresolved. The CDR3 length is 13 residues. V shed 4 bases and J shed 2 bases, with 6 bases lying between them. Germline CDR1 and CDR2: SNHLY and FYNNEI. The CDR3 DNA is TGTGCCAGCAGTGCTGTGGCTGGAAACACCATATATTTT. Translated, it gives CASSAVAGNTIYF.

The chain couples TRBV5-4 to TRBJ2-1; D is tentatively TRBD1 or TRBD2 (5 bases each). This CDR3 has 14 amino acids. Germline V gene data show CDR1 as SGHNT and CDR2 as YYREEE (reference sequence). V lost 4 bases and J 9 bases, leaving 17 bases between the germline ends. The CDR3 loop reads CASSQWTHGAEQFF. The CDR3 DNA follows: TGTGCCAGCAGCCAATGGACCCACGGGGCTGAGCAGTTCTTC. The full variable domain, in which reference TRBV5-4 and TRBJ2-1 provide the parts outside the CDR3, is ETGVTQSPTHLIKTRGQQVTLRCSSQSGHNTVSWYQQALGQGPQFIFQYYREEENGRGNFPPRFSGLQFPNYSSELNVNALELDDSALYLCASSQWTHGAEQFFGPGTRLTVL.

V and J are TRBV11-2 and TRBJ2-5; 9 bases agree with TRBD2. Germline V gene lookup returns CDR1 SGHAT and CDR2 FQNNGV. The CDR3 has 15 amino acids. V dropped 3 bases and J dropped 3; count of bases not matched to a gene: 5. CDR3 nucleotides: TGTGCCAGCAGCTTCGTAGCGGGAGAAGAAGAGACCCAGTACTTC. Its protein is CASSFVAGEEETQYF.

The CDR3 protein is CASSGTGPKKVREYEQYF. The CDR3 nucleotides read TGTGCCAGCAGCGGTACGGGACCTAAGAAAGTTAGGGAGTACGAGCAGTACTTC. This chain connects TRBV21-1 to TRBJ2-7. TRBV21-1 has pseudogene status. The CDR3 has 18 residues.

CDR3 nucleotides: TGTGCCAGCAGCCCACGGACAGGGGGCGGTAAACTGTTTTTT. It specifies CASSPRTGGGKLFF. The rearrangement links TRBV4-2 to TRBJ1-4; the match to TRBD1 covers 11 bases. Per the germline V gene, CDR1 is LGHNA and CDR2 is YNFKEQ. The junction had 6 bases not matched to a gene; V was cut back by 4 bases and J by 11 bases. This CDR3 region has 14 residues.

The chain has TRBV6-6 and TRBJ2-3, with 7 nucleotides matching TRBD2. The CDR3 loop spans 16 amino acids. The V and J ends lost 6 bases and 5 bases, in that order; junction bases with no gene match: 14. Per the germline V gene, CDR1 is MNHNY and CDR2 is SVGAGI (reference sequence). CDR3: CASSLNAGRGLDTQYF. The DNA of the CDR3 is TGTGCCAGCAGCCTCAATGCGGGGAGGGGCTTAGATACGCAGTATTTT.

The rearrangement links TRBV28 to TRBJ2-7; 9 bases are a match to TRBD2. Germline V gene sequence: CDR1 MDHEN, CDR2 SYDVKM. Losses at the gene ends were 3 bases for V and 2 bases for J; bases not matched to a gene: 8. This CDR3 contains 16 residues. This chain's CDR3 is CASSFLVAGAAYEQYF. In nucleotides, the CDR3 is TGTGCCAGCAGTTTTCTTGTAGCGGGGGCCGCCTACGAGCAGTACTTC.

This clone was detected only a few times. V and J are TRBV4-2 and TRBJ1-1; D is ambiguous. Trimming removed 1 base at V and 3 bases at J, with 3 bases between. The CDR3 has 12 amino acids. CDR1 LGHNA and CDR2 YNFKEQ come from the germline V gene. The CDR3 DNA follows: TGTGCCAGCAGCCAAGGGGACACTGAAGCTTTCTTT. Its translation is CASSQGDTEAFF.

The table lists this clone with many counts. The rearrangement joins TRBV6-5 to TRBJ2-2; no clear D. Trimming removed 0 bases from V and 4 bases from J, with 12 bases in between. CDR3 length: 16 amino acids. Germline V gene sequence: CDR1 MNHEY, CDR2 SVGAGI. The CDR3 sequence: CASSYSIGQVTGELFF. CDR3 DNA: TGTGCCAGCAGTTACTCGATAGGTCAGGTCACCGGGGAGCTGTTTTTT.

This sequence joins TRBV13 and TRBJ2-7; TRBD1 matches at 10 bases. Germline V gives CDR1 PRHDT, CDR2 FYEKMQ (reference sequence). The CDR3 has 15 amino acids. V lost 2 bases to trimming and J lost 4 bases; unmatched junction nucleotides: 5. This chain's CDR3 is CASSLYDRGLYEQYF. CDR3 coding DNA: TGTGCCAGCAGCTTATACGACAGGGGGCTTTACGAGCAGTACTTC.

The chain has TRBV19 and TRBJ2-1; 10 bases fit TRBD2. The germline V gene encodes CDR1 LNHDA and CDR2 SQIVND (reference sequence). The trim removed 3 bases at V and 4 bases at J, leaving 9 bases unmatched. The CDR3 runs 17 residues. CDR3: CASSITSGDRFYNEQFF. CDR3 sequence (DNA): TGTGCCAGTAGTATTACTAGCGGGGACCGTTTTTACAATGAGCAGTTCTTC.

J is TRBJ1-4 and V is TRBV5-1; D not resolved. CDR3 length: 14 residues. The V and J ends lost 3 bases and 0 bases respectively, with 6 bases between them. Germline CDR1 is SGHRS and CDR2 is YFSETQ. CDR3 in amino acids: CASSSGATNEKLFF. CDR3 DNA sequence: TGCGCCAGCAGCTCAGGAGCAACTAATGAAAAACTGTTTTTT.

This chain links TRBV28 with TRBJ2-1; 12 bases match TRBD2. The junction had 7 bases not matched to a gene; V was cut back by 6 bases and J by 4 bases. This CDR3 has 16 residues. The germline CDR1 and CDR2 sequences are MDHEN and SYDVKM. CDR3 bases: TGTGCCAGCAGCTTGCTAGCGGGGGGGGAATACAATGAGCAGTTCTTC. This translates into CASSLLAGGEYNEQFF.

V is TRBV19 and J is TRBJ2-7, with a tentative D call TRBD1 (5 bases). V was shortened by 4 bases and J by 6 bases, with 13 bases between the two germline ends. CDR3 length: 13 residues. The germline CDR1 and CDR2 sequences are LNHDA and SQIVND (reference sequence). CDR3 sequence reads: CASSRTPGPEQYF. In nucleotides, the CDR3 is TGTGCCAGTAGTAGGACCCCAGGGCCCGAGCAGTACTTC. Full variable domain (rest looked up from reference TRBV19 and TRBJ2-7): DGGITQSPKYLFRKEGQNVTLSCEQNLNHDAMYWYRQDPGQGLRLIYYSQIVNDFQKGDIAEGYSVSREKKESFPLTVTSAQKNPTAFYLCASSRTPGPEQYFGPGTRLTVT.

This chain connects TRBV30 to TRBJ1-1, with TRBD1 identical over 7 bases. Losses at the gene ends were 0 bases for V and 10 bases for J; bases not matched to a gene: 5. This CDR3 comprises 12 residues. The V gene's germline CDR1 is GTSNPN and CDR2 SVGIG (reference sequence). CDR3 coding DNA: TGTGCCTGGAGTGTAGGGAACAGGGGAGCTTTCTTT. Residues: CAWSVGNRGAFF. Full variable domain (missing parts from reference TRBV30 and TRBJ1-1): SQTIHQWPATLVQPVGSPLSLECTVEGTSNPNLYWYRQAAGRGLQLLFYSVGIGQISSEVPQNLSASRPQDRQFILSSKKLLLSDSGFYLCAWSVGNRGAFFGQGTRLTVV.

The CDR3, as DNA: TGTGCCAGCAGCTTAATCCCGGGACTAGCGGGGGAGGAGACCCAGTACTTC. Its protein product is CASSLIPGLAGEETQYF. The rearrangement uses TRBV7-3 and TRBJ2-5, with 14 bases matching TRBD2. The CDR3 contains 17 residues. V lost 1 base, J lost 5 bases, and 6 bases stayed unmatched. Germline values: CDR1 SGHTA, CDR2 FQGTGA.

This clone was detected once. The chain recombines TRBV5-8 with TRBJ2-3; TRBD1 might be the D (6 bases). Germline V gives CDR1 SGHTS, CDR2 YDEGEE. This CDR3 is 14 amino acids long. V dropped 4 bases and J dropped 2 bases, with 11 bases sitting between them. In DNA form, the CDR3 reads TGTGCCAGCAGCGTGGACAGTTTCACAGATACGCAGTATTTT. Amino acid sequence: CASSVDSFTDTQYF. Supplemented by reference TRBV5-8 and TRBJ2-3, the full variable domain reads EAGVTQSPTHLIKTRGQQATLRCSPISGHTSVYWYQQALGLGLQFLLWYDEGEERNRGNFPPRFSGRQFPNYSSELNVNALELEDSALYLCASSVDSFTDTQYFGPGTRLTVL.

This clone was seen only once. This sequence joins TRBV29-1 and TRBJ2-7, with D tentatively TRBD2 (6 bases). CDR3 length: 15 residues. CDR1 is SQVTM and CDR2 is ANQGSEA in the germline V gene. Deletions cut 0 bases from V and 0 bases from J, with 12 bases between. The CDR3 sequence is CSVEDFRGSSYEQYF. CDR3 sequence (DNA): TGCAGCGTTGAAGATTTTCGGGGGAGCTCCTACGAGCAGTACTTC.

The CDR3 coding sequence is TGTGCCAGCAGCTCTGACTCCAATGAGCAGTTCTTC. Its translation is CASSSDSNEQFF. The chain joins TRBV7-6 to TRBJ2-1; no definite D call. Trimming cost V 4 bases and J 6 bases, with 7 bases left between them. CDR1 is SGHVS, CDR2 FNYEAQ, per germline. This CDR3 has 12 residues.

This clone was recorded only once. This rearrangement joins TRBV7-3 to TRBJ2-5, with TRBD1 identical over 8 bases. The CDR3 consists of 16 residues. Per germline, CDR1 SGHTA and CDR2 FQGTGA. The ends lost 2 bases at V and 4 bases at J; junction bases unmatched: 9. This CDR3 is CASSLAGTGYGETQYF. The DNA for the CDR3 is TGTGCCAGCAGCTTAGCCGGGACAGGTTATGGAGAGACCCAGTACTTC.

This clone was found once. The V gene is TRBV9, the J gene TRBJ2-7, with a weak D call TRBD2 (6 bases). The V gene's germline CDR1 is SGDLS and CDR2 YYNGEE. V lost 2 bases and J lost 7, with 16 bases in between. The CDR3 is 14 amino acids. The CDR3 reads CASSVGTSQGEQYF. CDR3 sequence (DNA): TGTGCCAGCAGCGTCGGGACTTCCCAAGGGGAGCAGTACTTC.

This clone appeared a few times. The chain recombines TRBV19 with TRBJ2-1; possibly TRBD1 for D (6 bases). Trimming pared 5 bases from V and 3 bases from J, leaving 20 bases between. Looked up from germline, CDR1 is LNHDA and CDR2 is SQIVND (reference sequence). The CDR3 has 17 residues. The CDR3 loop is CASSLTVGDNYYNEQFF. CDR3 bases: TGTGCCAGTAGTTTAACGGTGGGGGACAACTACTACAATGAGCAGTTCTTC.

The chain uses TRBV6-1 and TRBJ1-5; D ambiguous. Trimming pared 3 bases from V and 6 bases from J, leaving 12 bases between. In germline, CDR1 is MNHNS, CDR2 SASEGT. The CDR3 contains 14 residues. The CDR3 sequence: CASSDRPVGQPQHF. CDR3 nucleotides: TGTGCCAGCAGTGATCGTCCGGTAGGTCAGCCCCAGCATTTT.

The chain links TRBV5-1 to TRBJ2-1; 8 bases match TRBD1. The trim removed 2 bases at V and 9 bases at J, leaving 13 bases unmatched. Germline V CDR1 and CDR2: SGHRS, YFSETQ. The CDR3 totals 16 residues. The CDR3 DNA is TGCGCCAGCAGCTTTTTTAGGACTACTACAGGGGGTGAGCAGTTCTTC. It translates to CASSFFRTTTGGEQFF.

Only a few counts were recorded for this clone. The gene calls are TRBV19 and TRBJ1-5, with D tentatively TRBD1 (6 bases). The CDR3 is 14 residues long. Germline V gives CDR1 LNHDA, CDR2 SQIVND (reference sequence). V lost 5 bases to trimming and J lost 4 bases, with 12 bases between them. The DNA of the CDR3 is TGTGCCAGTAGTGGGTCAGGGACAAATCAGCCCCAGCATTTT. Amino acid sequence: CASSGSGTNQPQHF.

This chain joins TRBV28 and TRBJ1-2; D unresolved. The CDR3 length is 15 residues. The V end lost 3 bases, the J end lost 8 bases, and 19 bases lay between the germline ends. Germline CDR1 and CDR2: MDHEN and SYDVKM. CDR3 coding DNA: TGTGCCAGCAGTTTCCACAGAATGGGTCCGCACGGCTACACCTTC. This gives the protein CASSFHRMGPHGYTF.

The chain couples TRBV29-1 to TRBJ1-1; D might be TRBD1 (6 bases). This CDR3 is built from 15 residues. V lost 0 bases and J lost 10, with 21 bases in between. CDR1 and CDR2 from the germline V gene are SQVTM and ANQGSEA. Here the CDR3 DNA reads TGCAGCGTTGAAGATGTAGGCAGGGGATCGAGTCGAGCTTTCTTT. Its protein product is CSVEDVGRGSSRAFF.